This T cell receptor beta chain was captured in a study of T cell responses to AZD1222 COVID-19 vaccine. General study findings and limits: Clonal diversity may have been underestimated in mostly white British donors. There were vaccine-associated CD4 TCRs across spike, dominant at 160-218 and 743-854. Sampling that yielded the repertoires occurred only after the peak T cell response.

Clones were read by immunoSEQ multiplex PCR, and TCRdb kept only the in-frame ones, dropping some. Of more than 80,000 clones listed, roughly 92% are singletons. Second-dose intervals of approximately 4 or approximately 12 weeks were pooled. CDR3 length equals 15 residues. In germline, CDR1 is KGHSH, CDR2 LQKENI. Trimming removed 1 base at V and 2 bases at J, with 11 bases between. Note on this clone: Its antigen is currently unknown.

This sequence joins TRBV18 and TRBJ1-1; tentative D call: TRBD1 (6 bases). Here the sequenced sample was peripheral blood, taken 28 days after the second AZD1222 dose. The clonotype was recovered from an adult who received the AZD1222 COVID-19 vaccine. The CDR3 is CASSPRGTTNTEAFF. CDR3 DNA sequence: TGTGCCAGCTCACCACGCGGGACAACAAACACTGAAGCTTTCTTT.